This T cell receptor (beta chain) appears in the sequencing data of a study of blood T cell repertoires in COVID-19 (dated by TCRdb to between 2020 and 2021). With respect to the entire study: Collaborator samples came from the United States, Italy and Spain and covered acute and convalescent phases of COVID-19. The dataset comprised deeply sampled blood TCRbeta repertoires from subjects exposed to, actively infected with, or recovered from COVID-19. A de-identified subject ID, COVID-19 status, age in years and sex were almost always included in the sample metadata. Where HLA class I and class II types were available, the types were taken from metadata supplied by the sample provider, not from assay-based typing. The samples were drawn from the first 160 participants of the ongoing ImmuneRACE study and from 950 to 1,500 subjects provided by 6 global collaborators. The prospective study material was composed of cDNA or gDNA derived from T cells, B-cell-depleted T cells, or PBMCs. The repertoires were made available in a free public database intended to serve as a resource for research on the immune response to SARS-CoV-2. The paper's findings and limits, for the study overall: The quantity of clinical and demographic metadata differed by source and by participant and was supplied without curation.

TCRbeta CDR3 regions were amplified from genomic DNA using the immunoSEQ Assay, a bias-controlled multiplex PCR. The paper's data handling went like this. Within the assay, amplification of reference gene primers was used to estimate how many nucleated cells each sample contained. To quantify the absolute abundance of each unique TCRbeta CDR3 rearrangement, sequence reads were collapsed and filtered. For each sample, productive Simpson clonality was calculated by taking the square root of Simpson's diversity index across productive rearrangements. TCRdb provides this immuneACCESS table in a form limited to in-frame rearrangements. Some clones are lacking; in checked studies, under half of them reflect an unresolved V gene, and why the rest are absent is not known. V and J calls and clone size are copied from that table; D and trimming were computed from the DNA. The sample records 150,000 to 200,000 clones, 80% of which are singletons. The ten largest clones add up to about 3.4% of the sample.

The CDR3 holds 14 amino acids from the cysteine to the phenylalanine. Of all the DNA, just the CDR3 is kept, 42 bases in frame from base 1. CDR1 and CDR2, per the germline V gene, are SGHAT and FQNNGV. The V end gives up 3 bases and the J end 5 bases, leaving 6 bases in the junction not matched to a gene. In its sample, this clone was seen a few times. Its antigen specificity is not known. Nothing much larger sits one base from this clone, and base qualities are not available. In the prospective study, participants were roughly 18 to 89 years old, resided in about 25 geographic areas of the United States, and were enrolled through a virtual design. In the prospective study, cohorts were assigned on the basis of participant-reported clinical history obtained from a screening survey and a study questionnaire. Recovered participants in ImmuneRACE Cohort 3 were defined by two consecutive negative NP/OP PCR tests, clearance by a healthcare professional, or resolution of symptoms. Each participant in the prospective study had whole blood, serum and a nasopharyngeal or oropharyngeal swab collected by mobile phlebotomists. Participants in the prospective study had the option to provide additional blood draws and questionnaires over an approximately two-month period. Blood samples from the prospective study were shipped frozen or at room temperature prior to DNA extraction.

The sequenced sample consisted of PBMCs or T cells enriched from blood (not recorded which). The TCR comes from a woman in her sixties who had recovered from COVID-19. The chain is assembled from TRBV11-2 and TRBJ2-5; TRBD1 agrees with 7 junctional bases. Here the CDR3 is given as CASSFSTTGETQYF. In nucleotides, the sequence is TGTGCCAGCAGCTTCAGTACGACAGGGGAGACCCAGTACTTC.